The sequence of this T cell receptor beta chain was determined in a study of T cells in Graves' hyperthyroidism and ophthalmopathy. On the basis of clinical symptoms, serum thyroxine and TRAb, thyroid ultrasound and orbital computed tomography, diagnoses were made. Regarding this clonotype: Its specificity is not known.

CDR1 and CDR2 from the germline V gene are MNHEY and SVGAGI. The CDR3 has 15 residues. Between the trimmed V and J ends, which lost 2 bases and 6 bases, there was a span of 14 bases. General study points: Model output signaled ophthalmopathy a median 6.5 months ahead of onset.

Amplification of TCR beta CDR3 regions used RNA as the template. The primer set for the first-round RT-PCR of the TCR CDR3 was HTBI. TCRdb re-called the multiplex PCR reads with MiXCR, one entry per CDR3 protein. This table holds about 720,000 distinct CDR3 sequences, about 19% found once. The receptor comes from a woman aged 50 to 65 with Graves' hyperthyroidism that later progressed to Graves' ophthalmopathy. Input material: blood. The V gene is TRBV6-5, the J gene TRBJ2-1; a weak D match, TRBD2 (5 bases). CDR3 loop: CASSYLKPAGNEQFF. Here the CDR3 DNA reads TGTGCCAGCAGTTACCTCAAACCGGCGGGCAATGAGCAGTTCTTC.